This TCR beta chain comes out of a study of identical twins. Study-level points and caveats: Carriage of fewer insertions was seen in abundant cord blood beta clonotypes, whereas memory repertoires showed none.

V was pared by 8 bases and J by 6 bases, with 26 bases between. The length of the CDR3 is 17 residues. The V gene's germline CDR1 is MNHEY and CDR2 SMNVEV (reference sequence). Concerning this clonotype itself: No antigen is known for it. The CDR3 does not close with the conserved phenylalanine or tryptophan, likely indicating a read error.

TCRdb re-called the 5' RACE reads with MiXCR, one entry per CDR3 protein. Of fewer than 800,000 distinct CDR3 sequences in the sample, under 8.5% were seen once. These sequences were also reported in another study, on yellow fever vaccine responses in identical twins.

This chain links TRBV27 with TRBJ2-1, with D tentatively TRBD1 (6 bases). The material sequenced was PBMCs. The receptor comes from a woman in her late teens or twenties in good health. The CDR3 sequence: CASRSTGIGFSPNEQFL. The CDR3 DNA sequence: TGTGCCAGCCGGTCCACAGGGATCGGGTTCTCCCCCAATGAGCAGTTCCTC.